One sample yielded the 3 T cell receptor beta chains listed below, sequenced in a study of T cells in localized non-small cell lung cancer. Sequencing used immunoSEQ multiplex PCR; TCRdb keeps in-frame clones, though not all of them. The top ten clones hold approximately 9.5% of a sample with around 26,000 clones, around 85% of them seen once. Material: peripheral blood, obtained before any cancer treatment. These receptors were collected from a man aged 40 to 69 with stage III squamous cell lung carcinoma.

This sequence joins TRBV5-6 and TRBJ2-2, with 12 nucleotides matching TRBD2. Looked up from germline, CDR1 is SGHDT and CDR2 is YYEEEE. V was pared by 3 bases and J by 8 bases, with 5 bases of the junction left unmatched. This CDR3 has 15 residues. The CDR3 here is CASSSLLAGGGELFF. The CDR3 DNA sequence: TGTGCCAGCAGCTCTTTACTAGCGGGAGGAGGGGAGCTGTTTTTT.

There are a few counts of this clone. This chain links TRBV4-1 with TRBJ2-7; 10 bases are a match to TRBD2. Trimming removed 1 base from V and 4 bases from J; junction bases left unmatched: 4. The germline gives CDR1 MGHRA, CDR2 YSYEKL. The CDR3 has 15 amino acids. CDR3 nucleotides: TGCGCCAGCAGCCAAGCCACTAGCGGGACGTACGAGCAGTACTTC. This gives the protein CASSQATSGTYEQYF.

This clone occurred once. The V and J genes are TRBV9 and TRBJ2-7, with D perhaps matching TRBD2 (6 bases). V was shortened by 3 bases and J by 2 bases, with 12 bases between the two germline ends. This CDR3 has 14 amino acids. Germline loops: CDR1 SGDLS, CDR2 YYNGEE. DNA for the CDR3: TGTGCCAGCAGCGGGGGACTCTCAACCTACGAGCAGTACTTC. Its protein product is CASSGGLSTYEQYF.